The 11 T cell receptor beta chains below all came from one sample that was sequenced in a study of shared clonotypes between healthy human individuals. TCRdb's table, derived via immunoSEQ multiplex PCR, lists solely in-frame clones and lacks some. The sample shows roughly 760,000 clones, under 80% of them seen only once. Sample: memory CD4+ T cells sorted from blood. Subset specified: CD45RA-negative fraction. The source is a woman younger than 45 in good health.

V gene TRBV19 combines with J gene TRBJ2-3; D ambiguous. Germline V gene lookup returns CDR1 LNHDA and CDR2 SQIVND (reference sequence). The CDR3 consists of 15 residues. V was cut by 1 base and J by 4 bases, with 12 bases left in between. CDR3 amino acids: CASSIGASEADTQYF. The CDR3 DNA is TGTGCCAGTAGTATAGGAGCAAGCGAAGCAGATACGCAGTATTTT. The whole variable domain, remainder taken from reference TRBV19 and TRBJ2-3, is DGGITQSPKYLFRKEGQNVTLSCEQNLNHDAMYWYRQDPGQGLRLIYYSQIVNDFQKGDIAEGYSVSREKKESFPLTVTSAQKNPTAFYLCASSIGASEADTQYFGPGTRLTVL.

The rearrangement uses TRBV2 and TRBJ1-5, with 8 bases aligning to TRBD1. The CDR3 contains 14 residues. Germline loops: CDR1 SNHLY, CDR2 FYNNEI. Germline trimming cut 6 bases from V and 4 bases from J; bases unmatched to any gene: 5. DNA for the CDR3: TGTGCCAGCAGCGGACAGGGTTGGAATCAGCCCCAGCATTTT. Translation: CASSGQGWNQPQHF. Full variable domain (outside the CDR3, taken from reference TRBV2 and TRBJ1-5): EPEVTQTPSHQVTQMGQEVILRCVPISNHLYFYWYRQILGQKVEFLVSFYNNEISEKSEIFDDQFSVERPDGSNFTLKIRSTKLEDSAMYFCASSGQGWNQPQHFGDGTRLSIL.

CDR3 sequence (DNA): TGTGCCAGTAGTACCCGGACAGGGTCTCTTGCCCAGCATTTT. It is translated as CASSTRTGSLAQHF. The chain joins TRBV19 to TRBJ1-5; 8 positions agree with TRBD1. Germline V gene lookup returns CDR1 LNHDA and CDR2 SQIVND (reference sequence). This CDR3 contains 14 residues. With 4 bases clipped from V and 11 bases from J, the junction kept 10 bases outside the gene matches.

The chain carries TRBV2 and TRBJ2-6; D remains unclear. The V and J ends lost 6 bases and 0 bases respectively, with 9 bases between them. The germline gives CDR1 SNHLY, CDR2 FYNNEI. This CDR3 spans 15 amino acids. CDR3 sequence: CASSPSGSGANVLTF. CDR3 DNA: TGTGCCAGCAGCCCCTCTGGCTCTGGGGCCAACGTCCTGACTTTC.

This clone has just a few counts. This chain connects TRBV4-1 to TRBJ1-1, with a possible D match to TRBD1 (5 bases). Germline CDR1 is MGHRA and CDR2 is YSYEKL. This CDR3 is built from 14 residues. V was shortened by 0 bases and J by 1 base, with 6 bases between the two germline ends. The CDR3 nucleotides are TGCGCCAGCAGCCAAGAAGGGACGAACACTGAAGCTTTCTTT. Translated: CASSQEGTNTEAFF.

In DNA form, the CDR3 reads TGTGCCAGCAGATATAGGACTAGCAGCGTCGAGCAGTACTTC. This translates into CASRYRTSSVEQYF. The chain combines TRBV11-3 with TRBJ2-7; 8 positions match TRBD2. This CDR3 has 14 residues. Germline V gene sequence: CDR1 SGHNT, CDR2 YENEEA. The junction had 10 bases not matched to a gene; V was cut back by 6 bases and J by 6 bases. Using reference TRBV11-3 and TRBJ2-7 for the parts outside the CDR3, the full variable domain is EAGVVQSPRYKIIEKKQPVAFWCNPISGHNTLYWYLQNLGQGPELLIRYENEEAVDDSQLPKDRFSAERLKGVDSTLKIQPAELGDSAVYLCASRYRTSSVEQYFGPGTRLTVT.

The genes are TRBV11-2 and TRBJ1-6, with 9 bases identical to TRBD1. The trim removed 6 bases at V and 7 bases at J, leaving 4 bases unmatched. The CDR3 consists of 14 residues. The germline CDR1 and CDR2 sequences are SGHAT and FQNNGV. In nucleotides, the CDR3 is TGTGCCAGCAGGGTTGGACAGGGGAATTCACCCCTCCACTTT. This codes for CASRVGQGNSPLHF.

This clone qualifies as medium-sized. V gene TRBV29-1 combines with J gene TRBJ1-4, with 7 bases matching TRBD1. Germline V gene sequence: CDR1 SQVTM, CDR2 ANQGSEA. V shed 5 bases, J shed 6 bases, and the junction held 6 bases outside the gene matches. The CDR3 is made up of 13 amino acids. CDR3 DNA sequence: TGCAGCGTTACCCGGACAGGCGATGAAAAACTGTTTTTT. It specifies CSVTRTGDEKLFF. Complete variable domain (other parts from reference TRBV29-1 and TRBJ1-4): SAVISQKPSRDICQRGTSLTIQCQVDSQVTMMFWYRQQPGQSLTLIATANQGSEATYESGFVIDKFPISRPNLTFSTLTVSNMSPEDSSIYLCSVTRTGDEKLFFGSGTQLSVL.

The V call is TRBV19, the J call TRBJ2-5, with 7 positions matching TRBD2. Germline assignment: CDR1 LNHDA and CDR2 SQIVND (reference sequence). This CDR3 is 14 amino acids long. V lost 6 bases to trimming and J lost 1 base; unmatched junction nucleotides: 5. The CDR3 sequence is CASSPAGSQETQYF. The CDR3 coding sequence is TGTGCCAGTAGCCCAGCGGGATCCCAAGAGACCCAGTACTTC.

The CDR3 nucleotides are TGCGCCAGCAGCTTGGGAGGGGATTCAGATACGCAGTATTTT. This codes for CASSLGGDSDTQYF. The rearrangement joins TRBV5-1 to TRBJ2-3; possibly TRBD1 or TRBD2 for D (5 bases each). V lost 0 bases and J 4 bases, leaving 9 bases between the germline ends. CDR3 length equals 14 residues. CDR1 and CDR2 (germline): SGHRS, YFSETQ. The full variable domain, with the rest looked up from reference TRBV5-1 and TRBJ2-3, is KAGVTQTPRYLIKTRGQQVTLSCSPISGHRSVSWYQQTPGQGLQFLFEYFSETQRNKGNFPGRFSGRQFSNSRSEMNVSTLELGDSALYLCASSLGGDSDTQYFGPGTRLTVL.

This clone was observed a few times. The rearrangement links TRBV13 to TRBJ2-1, with 7 bases matching TRBD2. CDR1 and CDR2 (germline): PRHDT, FYEKMQ (reference sequence). V lost 10 bases to trimming and J lost 4 bases; unmatched junction nucleotides: 10. The CDR3 covers 14 residues. CDR3 amino acids: CATSGRAVYNEQFF. The CDR3 nucleotides are TGTGCCACCAGTGGGAGGGCCGTTTACAATGAGCAGTTCTTC.